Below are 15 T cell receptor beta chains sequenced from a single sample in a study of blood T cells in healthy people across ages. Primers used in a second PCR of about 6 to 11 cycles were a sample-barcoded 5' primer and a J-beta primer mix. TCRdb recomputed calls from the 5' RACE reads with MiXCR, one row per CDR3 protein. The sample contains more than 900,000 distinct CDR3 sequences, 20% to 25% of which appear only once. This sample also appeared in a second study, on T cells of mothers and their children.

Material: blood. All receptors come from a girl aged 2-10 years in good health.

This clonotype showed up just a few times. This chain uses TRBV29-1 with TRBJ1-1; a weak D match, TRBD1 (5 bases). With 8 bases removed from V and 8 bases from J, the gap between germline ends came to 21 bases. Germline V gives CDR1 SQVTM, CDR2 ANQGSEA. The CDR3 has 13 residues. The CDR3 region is CSCWGGRGAEAFF. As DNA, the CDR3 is TGCAGCTGTTGGGGGGGACGGGGAGCGGAAGCTTTCTTT.

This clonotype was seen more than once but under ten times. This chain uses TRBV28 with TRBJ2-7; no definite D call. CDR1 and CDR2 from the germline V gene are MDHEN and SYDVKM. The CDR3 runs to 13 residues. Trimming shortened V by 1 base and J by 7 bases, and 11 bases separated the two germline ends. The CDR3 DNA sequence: TGTGCCAGCAGTTTATTAGTATGGCGGGAGCAGTACTTC. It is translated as CASSLLVWREQYF.

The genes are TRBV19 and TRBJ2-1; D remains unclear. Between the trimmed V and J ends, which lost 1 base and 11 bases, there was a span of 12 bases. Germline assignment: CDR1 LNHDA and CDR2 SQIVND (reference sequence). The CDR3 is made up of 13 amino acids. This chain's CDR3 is CASSIGSRAQQFF. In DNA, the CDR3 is TGTGCCAGTAGTATAGGGTCACGAGCGCAGCAGTTCTTC. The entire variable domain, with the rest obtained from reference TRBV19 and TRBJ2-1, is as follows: DGGITQSPKYLFRKEGQNVTLSCEQNLNHDAMYWYRQDPGQGLRLIYYSQIVNDFQKGDIAEGYSVSREKKESFPLTVTSAQKNPTAFYLCASSIGSRAQQFFGPGTRLTVL.

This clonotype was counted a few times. The CDR3 loop reads CASSLVGRVGYEQYF. DNA for the CDR3: TGTGCCAGCAGCTTAGTCGGCAGGGTGGGCTACGAGCAGTACTTC. This chain joins TRBV7-2 and TRBJ2-7, with a weak D call TRBD1 (5 bases). Germline V gene sequence: CDR1 SGHTA, CDR2 FQGNSA. V was pared by 1 base and J by 3 bases, with 13 bases between. The CDR3 is 15 residues long.

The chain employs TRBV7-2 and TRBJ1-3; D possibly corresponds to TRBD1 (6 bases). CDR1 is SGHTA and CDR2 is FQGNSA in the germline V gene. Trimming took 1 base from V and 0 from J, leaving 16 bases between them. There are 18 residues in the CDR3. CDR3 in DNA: TGTGCCAGCAGCTTAGAGACAGGCTTTTCTTACTCTGGAAACACCATATATTTT. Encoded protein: CASSLETGFSYSGNTIYF.

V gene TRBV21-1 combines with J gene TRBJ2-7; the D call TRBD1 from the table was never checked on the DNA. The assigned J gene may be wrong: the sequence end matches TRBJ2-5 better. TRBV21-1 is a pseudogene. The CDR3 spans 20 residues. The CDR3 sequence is CASSKAGTGAQSGRGETQYF. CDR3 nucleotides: TGTGCCAGCAGCAAAGCTGGAACGGGGGCCCAAAGCGGGAGAGGGGAGACCCAGTACTTC.

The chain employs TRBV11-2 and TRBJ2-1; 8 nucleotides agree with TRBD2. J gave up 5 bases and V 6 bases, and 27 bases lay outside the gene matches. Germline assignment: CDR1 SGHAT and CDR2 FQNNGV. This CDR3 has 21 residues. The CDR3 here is CASRNTLPGGRRDRFNNEQFF. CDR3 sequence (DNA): TGTGCCAGCAGAAATACCCTCCCAGGCGGGAGGAGAGATAGGTTTAACAATGAGCAGTTCTTC.

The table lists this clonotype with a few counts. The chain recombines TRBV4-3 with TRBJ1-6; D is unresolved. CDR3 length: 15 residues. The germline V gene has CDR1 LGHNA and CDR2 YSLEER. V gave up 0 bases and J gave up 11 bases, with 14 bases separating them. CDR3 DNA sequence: TGCGCCAGCAGCCAAGATAGCGGAAAATTGACACCCCTCCACTTT. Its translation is CASSQDSGKLTPLHF.

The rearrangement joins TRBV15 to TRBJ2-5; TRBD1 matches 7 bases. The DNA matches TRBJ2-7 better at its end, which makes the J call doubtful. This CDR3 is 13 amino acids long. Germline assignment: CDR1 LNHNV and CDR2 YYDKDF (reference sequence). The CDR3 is CATSSPTGLEQYF. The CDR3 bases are TGTGCCACCAGCAGCCCGACAGGGCTCGAGCAGTACTTC.

The CDR3 is CASSMEGETQYF. DNA of the CDR3: TGCGCCAGCAGCATGGAGGGGGAGACCCAGTACTTC. J is TRBJ2-5 and V is TRBV5-1, with D perhaps matching TRBD2 (6 bases). The CDR3 length is 12 residues. Looked up from germline, CDR1 is SGHRS and CDR2 is YFSETQ. Trimming stripped 4 bases from V and 5 bases from J, with 9 bases between.

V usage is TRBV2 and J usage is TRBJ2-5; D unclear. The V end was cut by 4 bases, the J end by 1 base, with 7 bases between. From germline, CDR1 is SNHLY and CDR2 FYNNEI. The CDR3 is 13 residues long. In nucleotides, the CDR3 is TGTGCCAGCAGTGGATCATTCCAAGAGACCCAGTACTTC. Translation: CASSGSFQETQYF.

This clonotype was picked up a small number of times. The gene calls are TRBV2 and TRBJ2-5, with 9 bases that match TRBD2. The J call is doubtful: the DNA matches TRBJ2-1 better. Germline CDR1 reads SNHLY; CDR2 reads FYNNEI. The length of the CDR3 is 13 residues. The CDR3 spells CASSELLAGEQFF. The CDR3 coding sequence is TGTGCCAGCAGTGAGTTACTAGCGGGTGAGCAGTTCTTC.

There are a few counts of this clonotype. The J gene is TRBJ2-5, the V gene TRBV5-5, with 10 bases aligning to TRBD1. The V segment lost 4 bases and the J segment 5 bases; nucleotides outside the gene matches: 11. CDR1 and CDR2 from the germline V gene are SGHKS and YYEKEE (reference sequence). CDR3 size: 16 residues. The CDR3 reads CASSPGQGGLEETQYF. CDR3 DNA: TGTGCCAGCAGCCCCGGACAGGGGGGACTCGAGGAGACCCAGTACTTC.

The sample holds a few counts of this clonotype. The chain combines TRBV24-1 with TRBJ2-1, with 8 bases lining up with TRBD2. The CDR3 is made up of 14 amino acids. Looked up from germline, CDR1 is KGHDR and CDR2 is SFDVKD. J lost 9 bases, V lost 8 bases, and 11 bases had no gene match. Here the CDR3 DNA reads TGTGCCACCAAAGTTAGCGGGGATTTAGGTGAGCAGTTCTTC. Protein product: CATKVSGDLGEQFF.

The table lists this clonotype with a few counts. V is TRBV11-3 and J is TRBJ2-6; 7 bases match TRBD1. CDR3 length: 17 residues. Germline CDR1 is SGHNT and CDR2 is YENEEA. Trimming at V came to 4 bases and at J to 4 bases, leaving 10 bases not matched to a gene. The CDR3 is CASSSYTTGTGANVLTF. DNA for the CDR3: TGTGCCAGCAGCTCCTACACGACAGGGACCGGGGCCAACGTCCTGACTTTC.